What follows are 27 T cell receptor beta chains derived from one specimen sequenced in a study of blood T cell repertoires in COVID-19. Here immunoSEQ multiplex PCR was the method, and the copy in TCRdb shows in-frame clones only, minus some. The sample yields 95,000 to 150,000 clones, about four fifths seen once. The specimen was peripheral blood. The source is a man aged 65 to 85 with acute or convalescent COVID-19.

The CDR3 DNA is TGTGCCAGCAGCTTCCACGGGACAGGCTCTGGGGCCAACGTCCTGACTTTC. Its translation is CASSFHGTGSGANVLTF. V gene TRBV7-2 combines with J gene TRBJ2-6; 8 bases map to TRBD1. The germline V gene encodes CDR1 SGHTA and CDR2 FQGNSA. V gave up 3 bases and J gave up 0 bases; unmatched junction bases: 4. This CDR3 is 17 amino acids long. The variable domain in full, with the rest retrieved from reference TRBV7-2 and TRBJ2-6, is GAGVSQSPSNKVTEKGKDVELRCDPISGHTALYWYRQSLGQGLEFLIYFQGNSAPDKSGLPSDRFSAERTGGSVSTLTIQRTQQEDSAVYLCASSFHGTGSGANVLTFGAGSRLTVL.

V gene TRBV5-1 combines with J gene TRBJ2-3; maybe TRBD2 (6 bases). This CDR3 comprises 15 residues. V was trimmed by 2 bases and J by 6 bases, leaving 16 bases between them. Germline V gives CDR1 SGHRS, CDR2 YFSETQ. For the CDR3, the DNA is TGCGCCAGCAGCTTTAGGGGAGGTGTCTGGGATACGCAGTATTTT. This encodes CASSFRGGVWDTQYF.

The chain uses TRBV7-3 and TRBJ2-1, with a weak D call TRBD2 (6 bases). This CDR3 is 15 amino acids long. CDR1 and CDR2 from the germline V gene are SGHTA and FQGTGA. V lost 4 bases and J 1 base, leaving 11 bases between the germline ends. The CDR3 DNA is TGTGCCAGCAGCTCTACGACTAGATCCTACAATGAGCAGTTCTTC. This codes for CASSSTTRSYNEQFF.

The chain uses TRBV15 and TRBJ1-2; D gene ambiguous. The V gene's germline CDR1 is LNHNV and CDR2 YYDKDF (reference sequence). This CDR3 region has 13 residues. V shed 0 bases and J shed 6 bases, with 8 bases lying between them. CDR3 sequence reads: CATSRDLIDGYTF. As DNA, the CDR3 is TGTGCCACCAGCAGAGATCTCATAGATGGCTACACCTTC.

The V call is TRBV13, the J call TRBJ2-3; 10 bases agree with TRBD2. Trimming removed 5 bases from V and 7 bases from J; junction bases left unmatched: 6. The CDR3 is 14 amino acids. Per the germline V gene, CDR1 is PRHDT and CDR2 is FYEKMQ (reference sequence). The CDR3 here is CASSPGLAENTQYF. In DNA form, the CDR3 reads TGTGCCAGCAGCCCCGGACTAGCGGAGAATACGCAGTATTTT.

In DNA form, the CDR3 reads TGCGCCAGCAGCTTGCTTCCCACCGGGGAGCTGTTTTTT. Translation gives CASSLLPTGELFF. The chain recombines TRBV5-1 with TRBJ2-2; D unclear. V gave up 1 base and J gave up 4 bases, with 5 bases separating them. This CDR3 contains 13 residues. Looked up from germline, CDR1 is SGHRS and CDR2 is YFSETQ.

Note on this clone: A read error may account for a junction end that differs from germline. This chain joins TRBV28 and TRBJ1-2; possibly TRBD1 for D (5 bases). This CDR3 spans 13 amino acids. Germline V gene data show CDR1 as MDHEN and CDR2 as SYDVKM. The CDR3 region is CASQKTANHGYTF. CDR3 DNA sequence: TGTGCCAGCCAAAAGACAGCTAACCATGGCTACACCTTC.

This clone came up once. The J gene is TRBJ2-2, the V gene TRBV7-2, with D perhaps matching TRBD2 (5 bases). Germline V CDR1 and CDR2: SGHTA, FQGNSA. The CDR3 consists of 17 residues. V dropped 1 base and J dropped 5 bases, with 17 bases sitting between them. The CDR3 here is CASSLDIGVARTGELFF. CDR3 DNA sequence: TGTGCCAGCAGCTTAGATATCGGGGTCGCGAGGACCGGGGAGCTGTTTTTT.

This chain uses TRBV15 with TRBJ1-5; no definite D call. V was trimmed by 5 bases and J by 7 bases, leaving 21 bases between them. CDR1 LNHNV and CDR2 YYDKDF come from the germline V gene (reference sequence). The length of the CDR3 is 16 residues. In DNA, the CDR3 is TGTGCCACCAGCCCGCATAGGGAGGGAACGGGCCAGCCCCAGCATTTT. This codes for CATSPHREGTGQPQHF.

This sequence joins TRBV9 and TRBJ1-1, with 7 bases identical to TRBD1. The CDR3 consists of 15 residues. The germline V gene has CDR1 SGDLS and CDR2 YYNGEE. J lost 3 bases, V lost 0 bases, and 5 bases had no gene match. Here the CDR3 DNA reads TGTGCCAGCAGCGTAGCTAGCGACAGGGACACTGAAGCTTTCTTT. It translates to CASSVASDRDTEAFF.

This rearrangement joins TRBV4-2 to TRBJ1-1, with D hard to call. This CDR3 is built from 14 residues. Germline V gene lookup returns CDR1 LGHNA and CDR2 YNFKEQ. V lost 1 base, J lost 8 bases, and 14 bases lay in between. The CDR3 region has the DNA TGTGCCAGCAGCCAAGGCGAGGAGGGAAGGGAAGCTTTCTTT. It encodes CASSQGEEGREAFF.

The chain couples TRBV10-3 to TRBJ1-5; 10 nucleotides align to TRBD1. Losses at the gene ends were 1 base for V and 6 bases for J; bases not matched to a gene: 6. The CDR3 consists of 16 residues. CDR1 is ENHRY, CDR2 SYGVKD, per germline. CDR3 loop: CAISEFDRGQGQPQHF. In nucleotides, the CDR3 is TGTGCCATCAGTGAGTTTGACAGGGGGCAGGGTCAGCCCCAGCATTTT.

This clone was seen just once. The CDR3 DNA follows: TGTGCCAGTGGGACAGGGGAAACCGGGGAGCTGTTTTTT. Its protein is CASGTGETGELFF. This chain links TRBV6-6 with TRBJ2-2, with 10 bases aligning to TRBD1. The CDR3 is 13 amino acids. Per germline, CDR1 MNHNY and CDR2 SVGAGI (reference sequence). Trimming took 9 bases from V and 5 from J; bases not matched to a gene: 3.

This clone appeared a single time. The V call is TRBV18, the J call TRBJ2-5; 10 bases fit TRBD1. Losses at the gene ends were 2 bases for V and 4 bases for J; bases not matched to a gene: 4. The CDR3 sequence is 15 residues long. The germline V gene encodes CDR1 KGHSH and CDR2 LQKENI. CDR3 DNA sequence: TGTGCCAGCTCACCAAGACAGGGGGCCGGAGAGACCCAGTACTTC. Its protein is CASSPRQGAGETQYF.

The J gene is TRBJ1-1, the V gene TRBV6-5; D is ambiguous. The CDR3 is made up of 15 amino acids. V lost 2 bases to trimming and J lost 5 bases, with 15 bases between them. Germline CDR1 reads MNHEY; CDR2 reads SVGAGI. CDR3 coding DNA: TGTGCCAGCAGTTACCGCTTATGGGCTGTGACTGAAGCTTTCTTT. Its protein is CASSYRLWAVTEAFF.

This clone is a singleton in its sample. The genes are TRBV7-3 and TRBJ1-2; tentative D call: TRBD1 (5 bases). This CDR3 spans 15 amino acids. Looked up from germline, CDR1 is SGHTA and CDR2 is FQGTGA. V was pared by 2 bases and J by 4 bases, with 14 bases between. The CDR3 sequence is CASSLPAGGTYGYTF. The CDR3 DNA follows: TGTGCCAGCAGCTTACCGGCGGGGGGGACCTATGGCTACACCTTC. The whole variable domain, filled in from reference TRBV7-3 and TRBJ1-2, reads GAGVSQTPSNKVTEKGKYVELRCDPISGHTALYWYRQSLGQGPEFLIYFQGTGAADDSGLPNDRFFAVRPEGSVSTLKIQRTERGDSAVYLCASSLPAGGTYGYTFGSGTRLTVV.

The chain combines TRBV5-1 with TRBJ1-1; 8 bases are shared with TRBD1. Germline V gene sequence: CDR1 SGHRS, CDR2 YFSETQ. The V and J ends lost 3 bases and 1 base, in that order; junction bases with no gene match: 11. The CDR3 contains 17 residues. In nucleotides, the CDR3 is TGCGCCAGCAGCTACTCAACAGGGGGGAGTACGAACACTGAAGCTTTCTTT. Its translation is CASSYSTGGSTNTEAFF.

The chain uses TRBV4-1 and TRBJ1-1; D not resolved. V was clipped by 0 bases and J by 3 bases, with 14 bases between them. This CDR3 contains 16 residues. Germline V gene data show CDR1 as MGHRA and CDR2 as YSYEKL. CDR3 amino acids: CASSQDGGLWDTEAFF. The CDR3 DNA is TGCGCCAGCAGCCAAGATGGTGGGCTTTGGGACACTGAAGCTTTCTTT.

This chain uses TRBV19 with TRBJ2-7; 8 nucleotides match TRBD2. Germline V gives CDR1 LNHDA, CDR2 SQIVND (reference sequence). J gave up 6 bases and V 4 bases, and 5 bases lay outside the gene matches. The CDR3 extends over 13 amino acids. The CDR3 here is CASSTGREGEQYF. CDR3 nucleotides: TGTGCCAGTAGTACCGGGAGGGAAGGCGAGCAGTACTTC.

The gene calls are TRBV27 and TRBJ1-2; D not resolved. The CDR3 totals 14 residues. Deletions cut 4 bases from V and 6 bases from J, with 15 bases between. From germline, CDR1 is MNHEY and CDR2 SMNVEV (reference sequence). CDR3 region: CASSSNGGYDGYTF. CDR3 coding DNA: TGTGCCAGCAGTTCCAATGGCGGGTACGATGGCTACACCTTC.

The chain employs TRBV19 and TRBJ2-3; TRBD2 might be the D (5 bases). This CDR3 spans 16 amino acids. V was pared by 2 bases and J by 4 bases, with 16 bases between. Germline V gene lookup returns CDR1 LNHDA and CDR2 SQIVND (reference sequence). CDR3 sequence (DNA): TGTGCCAGTAGTATAATTGGAACTAGGCCGTCAGATACGCAGTATTTT. This gives the protein CASSIIGTRPSDTQYF.

This clone was detected only once. The V call is TRBV24-1, the J call TRBJ1-6, with TRBD1 identical over 7 bases. V lost 4 bases and J lost 6; bases outside the gene matches: 5. From germline, CDR1 is KGHDR and CDR2 SFDVKD. The CDR3 spans 15 residues. The CDR3 DNA reads as TGTGCCACCAGTGAAGGGACAGTGGCTAATTCACCCCTCCACTTT. Residues: CATSEGTVANSPLHF.

The V call is TRBV6-5, the J call TRBJ2-3; TRBD2 matches 7 bases. With 6 bases clipped from V and 4 bases from J, the junction kept 10 bases outside the gene matches. The germline V gene encodes CDR1 MNHEY and CDR2 SVGAGI. This CDR3 comprises 15 residues. The CDR3 DNA sequence: TGTGCCAGCAGGGCTGGGGGGGGAGTCGCAGATACGCAGTATTTT. The encoded protein is CASRAGGGVADTQYF.

The sample holds a few counts of this clone. The chain recombines TRBV5-1 with TRBJ2-7; no clear D. This CDR3 has 14 residues. The germline V and J ends were trimmed by 0 bases and 6 bases, with 13 bases remaining between them. Germline values: CDR1 SGHRS, CDR2 YFSETQ. In DNA form, the CDR3 reads TGCGCCAGCAGCTTGGCCGTACAGTCCCTCGAGCAGTACTTC. It specifies CASSLAVQSLEQYF.

The rearrangement links TRBV6-7 to TRBJ1-3; 9 nucleotides agree with TRBD1. TRBV6-7 is an open reading frame, and its role is uncertain. Trimming took 6 bases from V and 4 from J; bases not matched to a gene: 19. The CDR3 contains 19 residues. The CDR3 is CASSRLTGGPLLCGNTIYF. Here the CDR3 DNA reads TGTGCCAGCAGCCGACTTACAGGGGGCCCCCTCCTCTGCGGAAACACCATATATTTT.

This clone was seen only once. The genes are TRBV6-6 and TRBJ2-7; TRBD2 matches 7 bases. CDR1 and CDR2 (germline): MNHNY, SVGAGI (reference sequence). V was pared by 0 bases and J by 3 bases, with 8 bases of the junction left unmatched. The length of the CDR3 is 16 residues. CDR3 residues: CASSYSGLGLVYEQYF. DNA of the CDR3: TGTGCCAGCAGTTACTCCGGACTAGGTCTTGTCTACGAGCAGTACTTC.

This clone appeared once. The chain has TRBV4-3 and TRBJ2-3; 8 bases match TRBD1. The trim removed 3 bases at V and 4 bases at J, leaving 12 bases unmatched. The germline CDR1 and CDR2 sequences are LGHNA and YSLEER. The length of the CDR3 is 17 residues. The CDR3 sequence: CASSHLGQGRTSDTQYF. DNA of the CDR3: TGCGCCAGCAGCCACCTTGGACAGGGACGAACCTCAGATACGCAGTATTTT.